This T cell receptor beta chain is drawn from a study of blood T cell repertoires in COVID-19. At the level of the study: The origin of the acute and convalescent COVID-19 samples was the United States, Italy and Spain.

Generated by immunoSEQ multiplex PCR, the TCRdb table keeps only in-frame clones and is missing some. The repertoire consists of approximately 62,000 clones, with about four fifths occurring once and the leading ten covering over 5%. J lost 8 bases, V lost 5 bases, and 6 bases had no gene match. Germline V lookup: CDR1 SGHTA, CDR2 FQGNSA. CDR3 length: 13 amino acids. The chain uses TRBV7-2 and TRBJ1-2; 9 positions match TRBD1. The TCR was taken from a woman aged 45-60 years with active or convalescent COVID-19. Sequenced input: peripheral blood. The CDR3 here is CASSQGTGRGYTF. CDR3 DNA sequence: TGTGCCAGCAGCCAGGGGACAGGGCGAGGCTACACCTTC.